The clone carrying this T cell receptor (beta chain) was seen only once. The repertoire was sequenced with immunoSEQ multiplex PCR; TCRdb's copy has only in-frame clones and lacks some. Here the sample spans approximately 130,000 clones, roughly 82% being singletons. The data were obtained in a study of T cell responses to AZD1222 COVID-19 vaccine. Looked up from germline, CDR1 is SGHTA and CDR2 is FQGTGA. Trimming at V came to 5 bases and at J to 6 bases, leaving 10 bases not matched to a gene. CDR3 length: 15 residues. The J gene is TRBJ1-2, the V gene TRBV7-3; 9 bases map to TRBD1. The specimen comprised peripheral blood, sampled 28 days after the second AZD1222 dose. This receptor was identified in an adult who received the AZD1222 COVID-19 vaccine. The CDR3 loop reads CASSREGTGWNGYTF. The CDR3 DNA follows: TGTGCCAGCAGCCGCGAGGGGACAGGGTGGAATGGCTACACCTTC.